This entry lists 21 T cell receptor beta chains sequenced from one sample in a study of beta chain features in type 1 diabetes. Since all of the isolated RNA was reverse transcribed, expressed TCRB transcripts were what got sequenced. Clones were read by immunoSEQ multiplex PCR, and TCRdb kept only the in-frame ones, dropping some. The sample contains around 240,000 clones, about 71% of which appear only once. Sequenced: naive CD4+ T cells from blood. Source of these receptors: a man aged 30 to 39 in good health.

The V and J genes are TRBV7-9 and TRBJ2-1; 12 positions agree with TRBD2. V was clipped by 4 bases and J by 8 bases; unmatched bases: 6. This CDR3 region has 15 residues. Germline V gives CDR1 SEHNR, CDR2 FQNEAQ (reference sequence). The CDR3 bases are TGTGCCAGCAGCTCCTCTAGCGGGAGGGCGCATGAGCAGTTCTTC. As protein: CASSSSSGRAHEQFF.

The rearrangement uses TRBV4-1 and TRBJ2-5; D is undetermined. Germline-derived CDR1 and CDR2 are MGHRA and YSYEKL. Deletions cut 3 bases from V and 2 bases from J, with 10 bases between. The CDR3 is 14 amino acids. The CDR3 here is CASSHNLGQETQYF. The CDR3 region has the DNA TGCGCCAGCAGCCACAACCTAGGGCAAGAGACCCAGTACTTC.

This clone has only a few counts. In DNA, the CDR3 is TGTGCCATCAAGGGATCACAGAGCCACAATGAGCAGTTCTTC. It codes for CAIKGSQSHNEQFF. This chain links TRBV10-3 with TRBJ2-1; no reliable D call. V lost 7 bases and J 5 bases, leaving 15 bases between the germline ends. This CDR3 is built from 14 residues. Germline V CDR1 and CDR2: ENHRY, SYGVKD.

The CDR3 DNA sequence: TGTGCCTGGATTTCTAGCTCGAACACTGAAGCTTTCTTT. Encoded protein: CAWISSSNTEAFF. The chain uses TRBV30 and TRBJ1-1; D not certain. The CDR3 has 13 amino acids. Trimming took off 4 bases at V and 1 base at J, with 10 bases between the two ends. CDR1 and CDR2 (germline): GTSNPN, SVGIG (reference sequence).

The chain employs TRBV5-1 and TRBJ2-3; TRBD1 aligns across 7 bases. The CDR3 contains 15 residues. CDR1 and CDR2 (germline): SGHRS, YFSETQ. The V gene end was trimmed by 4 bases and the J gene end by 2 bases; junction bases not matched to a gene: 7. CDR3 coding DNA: TGCGCCAGCAGCCAAAGACAGGGCCCCACAGATACGCAGTATTTT. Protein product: CASSQRQGPTDTQYF.

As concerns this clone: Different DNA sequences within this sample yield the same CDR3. The CDR3 DNA is TGCAGTGGCCTCACAGATACGCAGTATTTT. Translated, it gives CSGLTDTQYF. The chain employs TRBV20-1 and TRBJ2-3; D call uncertain. There are 10 residues in the CDR3. Germline-derived CDR1 and CDR2 are DFQATT and SNEGSKA (reference sequence). V lost 7 bases to trimming and J lost 2 bases, with 4 bases between them.

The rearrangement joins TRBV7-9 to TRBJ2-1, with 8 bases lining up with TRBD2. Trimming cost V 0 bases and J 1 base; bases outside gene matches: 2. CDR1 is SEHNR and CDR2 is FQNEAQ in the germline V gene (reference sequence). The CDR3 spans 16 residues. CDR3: CASSLAGTRSYNEQFF. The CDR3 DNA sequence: TGTGCCAGCAGCTTAGCAGGGACTAGGTCCTACAATGAGCAGTTCTTC. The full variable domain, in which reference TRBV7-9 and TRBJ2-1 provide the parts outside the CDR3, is DTGVSQNPRHKITKRGQNVTFRCDPISEHNRLYWYRQTLGQGPEFLTYFQNEAQLEKSRLLSDRFSAERPKGSFSTLEIQRTEQGDSAMYLCASSLAGTRSYNEQFFGPGTRLTVL.

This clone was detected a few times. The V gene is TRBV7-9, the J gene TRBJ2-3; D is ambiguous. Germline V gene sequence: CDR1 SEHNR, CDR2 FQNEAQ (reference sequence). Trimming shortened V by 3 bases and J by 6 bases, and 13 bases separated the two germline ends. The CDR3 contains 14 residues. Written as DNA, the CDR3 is TGTGCCAGCAGCTTTTCGCGACAAAACGATACGCAGTATTTT. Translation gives CASSFSRQNDTQYF.

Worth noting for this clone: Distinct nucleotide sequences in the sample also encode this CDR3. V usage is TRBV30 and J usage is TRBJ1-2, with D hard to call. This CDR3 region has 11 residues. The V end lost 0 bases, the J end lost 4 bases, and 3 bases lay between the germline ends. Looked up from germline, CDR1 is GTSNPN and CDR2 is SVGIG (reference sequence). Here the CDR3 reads CAWSVRYGYTF. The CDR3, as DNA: TGTGCCTGGAGTGTCCGCTATGGCTACACCTTC. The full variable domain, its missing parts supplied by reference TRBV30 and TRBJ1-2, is SQTIHQWPATLVQPVGSPLSLECTVEGTSNPNLYWYRQAAGRGLQLLFYSVGIGQISSEVPQNLSASRPQDRQFILSSKKLLLSDSGFYLCAWSVRYGYTFGSGTRLTVV.

CDR3 sequence (DNA): TGTGCCATCAGTGAGTCAGCGGAGCGTAATGGCTACACCTTC. Translation gives CAISESAERNGYTF. The rearrangement links TRBV10-3 to TRBJ1-2; D remains unclear. The CDR3 covers 14 residues. V was clipped by 0 bases and J by 6 bases, with 11 bases between them. Germline V gives CDR1 ENHRY, CDR2 SYGVKD.

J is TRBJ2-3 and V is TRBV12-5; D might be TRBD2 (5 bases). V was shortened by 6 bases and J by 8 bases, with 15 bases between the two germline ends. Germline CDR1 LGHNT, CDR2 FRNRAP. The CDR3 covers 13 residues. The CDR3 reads CASGQSSGSTQYF. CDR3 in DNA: TGTGCTAGTGGCCAATCTAGTGGGAGTACGCAGTATTTT.

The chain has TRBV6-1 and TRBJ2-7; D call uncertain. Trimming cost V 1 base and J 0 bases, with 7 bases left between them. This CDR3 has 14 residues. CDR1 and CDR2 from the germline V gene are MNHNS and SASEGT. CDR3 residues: CASSEVGISYEQYF. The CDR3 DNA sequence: TGTGCCAGCAGTGAAGTTGGGATCTCCTACGAGCAGTACTTC.

The CDR3 sequence: CSVEGLKGYNEQFF. For the CDR3, the DNA is TGCAGCGTTGAAGGCTTAAAGGGCTACAATGAGCAGTTCTTC. The chain carries TRBV29-1 and TRBJ2-1; D uncertain. There are 14 residues in the CDR3. Trimming took 1 base from V and 3 from J, leaving 10 bases between them. Looked up from germline, CDR1 is SQVTM and CDR2 is ANQGSEA.

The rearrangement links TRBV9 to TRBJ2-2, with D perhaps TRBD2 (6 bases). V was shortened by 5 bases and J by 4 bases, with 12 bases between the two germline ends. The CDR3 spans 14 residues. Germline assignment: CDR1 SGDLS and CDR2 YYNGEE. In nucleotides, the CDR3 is TGTGCCAGCAGAGGTCCCGGGGGCACCGGGGAGCTGTTTTTT. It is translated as CASRGPGGTGELFF.

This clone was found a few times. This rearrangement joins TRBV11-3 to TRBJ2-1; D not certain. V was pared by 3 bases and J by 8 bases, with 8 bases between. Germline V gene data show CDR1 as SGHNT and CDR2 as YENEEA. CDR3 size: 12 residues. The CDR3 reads CASSLRRDEQFF. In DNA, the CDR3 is TGTGCCAGCAGCTTGAGAAGAGATGAGCAGTTCTTC.

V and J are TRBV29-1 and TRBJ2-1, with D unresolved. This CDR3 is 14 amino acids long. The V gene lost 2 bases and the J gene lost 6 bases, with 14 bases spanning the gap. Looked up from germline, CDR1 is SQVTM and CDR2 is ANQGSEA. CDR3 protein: CSVETANHVNEQFF. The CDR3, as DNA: TGCAGCGTTGAAACAGCGAACCACGTCAATGAGCAGTTCTTC.

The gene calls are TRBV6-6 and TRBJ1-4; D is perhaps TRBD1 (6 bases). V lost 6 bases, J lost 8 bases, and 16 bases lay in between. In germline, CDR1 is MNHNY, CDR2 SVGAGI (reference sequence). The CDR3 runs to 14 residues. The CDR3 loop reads CASRQRGGWEKLFF. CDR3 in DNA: TGTGCCAGCAGACAACGCGGGGGCTGGGAAAAACTGTTTTTT.

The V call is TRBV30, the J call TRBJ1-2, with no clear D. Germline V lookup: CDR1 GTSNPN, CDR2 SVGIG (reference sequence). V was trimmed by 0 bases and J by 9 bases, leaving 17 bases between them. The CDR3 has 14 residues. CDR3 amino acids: CAWSVFSGNYRYTF. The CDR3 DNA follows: TGTGCCTGGAGTGTATTTTCGGGAAATTACCGCTACACCTTC.

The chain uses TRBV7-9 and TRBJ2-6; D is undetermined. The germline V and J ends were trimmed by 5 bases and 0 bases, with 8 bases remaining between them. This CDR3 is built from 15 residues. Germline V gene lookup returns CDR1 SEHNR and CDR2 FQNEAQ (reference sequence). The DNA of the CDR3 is TGTGCCAGCAGCAATCGGGCCTCTGGGGCCAACGTCCTGACTTTC. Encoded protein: CASSNRASGANVLTF.

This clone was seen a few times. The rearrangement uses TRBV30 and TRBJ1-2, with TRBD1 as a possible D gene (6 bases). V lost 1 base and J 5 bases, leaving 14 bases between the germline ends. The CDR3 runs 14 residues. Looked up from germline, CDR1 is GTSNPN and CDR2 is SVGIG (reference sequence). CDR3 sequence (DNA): TGTGCCTGGAGTGCAACGGCAGGGGAGTATGGCTACACCTTC. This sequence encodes CAWSATAGEYGYTF.

CDR3 amino acids: CASRLSGTTNTGELFF. The DNA of the CDR3 is TGTGCCAGCAGACTTAGCGGGACAACGAACACCGGGGAGCTGTTTTTT. This chain joins TRBV7-2 and TRBJ2-2; 8 bases agree with TRBD2. The CDR3 has 16 residues. Germline-derived CDR1 and CDR2 are SGHTA and FQGNSA. V lost 6 bases, J lost 0 bases, and 6 bases stayed unmatched.